This is a list of T cell receptor beta chains from one sample in a study of regulatory T cells in long-lasting Graves disease. TCRdb ran MiXCR on the multiplex PCR reads and lists one entry per CDR3 protein. The sample carries hundreds of thousands of distinct CDR3 sequences, about a sixth recorded once. This sample also belongs to another study, concerning T cells in Graves' hyperthyroidism and ophthalmopathy.

The specimen was peripheral blood mononuclear cells (PBMCs), collected at new diagnosis, from a patient treated with antithyroid drugs. These receptors were obtained from a man between 35 and 55 years old with Graves disease. Both conserved end residues are part of each CDR3. A D gene is named only where the DNA matches it firmly. Clone size, where shown, is once, few, many, or a class for clones that have expanded.

V,size,J,D,CDR3,DNA
TRBV24-1,many,TRBJ2-7,-,CATQLRKTTSPFYEQYF,TGTGCCACGCAACTAAGAAAGACAACATCACCCTTCTACGAGCAGTACTTC
TRBV4-2,-,TRBJ2-2,TRBD1,CASSQKGQGEAGELFF,TGTGCCAGCAGCCAAAAGGGACAGGGAGAAGCCGGGGAGCTGTTTTTT
TRBV27,many,TRBJ1-6,-,CASSSRRANSPLHF,TGTGCCAGCAGTTCCCGACGGGCTAATTCACCCCTCCACTTT
TRBV24-1,many,TRBJ2-3,-,CATSDFYADTQYF,TGTGCCACCAGTGATTTTTACGCAGATACGCAGTATTTT
TRBV9,-,TRBJ1-4,-,CASSPTGEPWKATNEKLFF,TGTGCCAGCAGCCCCACGGGAGAGCCTTGGAAGGCAACTAATGAAAAACTGTTTTTT
TRBV2,-,TRBJ2-7,TRBD1,CASTWTGAPNEQYF,TGTGCCAGCACCTGGACAGGGGCCCCCAACGAGCAGTACTTC
TRBV6-4,-,TRBJ1-5,-,CVSSETNGWQPQHF,TGTGTCAGCAGTGAAACCAATGGTTGGCAGCCCCAGCATTTT
TRBV28,-,TRBJ2-5,TRBD1,CASRLAGTEETQYF,TGTGCCAGCAGGTTGGCCGGGACAGAAGAGACCCAGTACTTC
TRBV9,few,TRBJ2-7,TRBD1,CASSVGQDEQYF,TGTGCCAGCAGCGTCGGACAGGACGAGCAGTACTTC
TRBV7-2,many,TRBJ2-3,TRBD2,CASSLSGGATDTQYF,TGTGCCAGCAGCTTAAGCGGGGGGGCAACAGATACGCAGTATTTT
TRBV9,-,TRBJ2-1,-,CASSVETRDWNNEQFF,TGTGCCAGCAGCGTAGAAACAAGGGATTGGAACAATGAGCAGTTCTTC
TRBV29-1,many,TRBJ2-3,TRBD2,CSVEGIAGERTDTQYF,TGCAGCGTTGAAGGAATAGCGGGGGAGCGCACAGATACGCAGTATTTT
TRBV18,many,TRBJ2-1,-,CADRRSSNNEQFF,TGTGCTGACCGACGGTCCTCAAACAATGAGCAGTTCTTC
TRBV12-3/TRBV12-4,-,TRBJ2-3,TRBD1,CASSHPGQGPDTQYF,TGTGCCAGCAGTCATCCGGGACAGGGGCCAGATACGCAGTATTTT
TRBV19,few,TRBJ2-3,-,CASSIAGTDTQYF,TGTGCCAGTAGTATCGCGGGCACAGATACGCAGTATTTT
TRBV27,few,TRBJ2-7,TRBD1,CASRLRTGLWDEQYF,TGTGCCAGCAGACTGAGGACAGGGCTTTGGGACGAGCAGTACTTC
TRBV12-3/TRBV12-4,-,TRBJ2-2,-,CASSLGSRATGELFF,TGTGCCAGCAGTTTAGGTAGCCGCGCCACCGGGGAGCTGTTTTTT
TRBV6-5,-,TRBJ2-5,-,CASSYARRQKETQYF,TGTGCCAGCAGTTACGCTCGCCGACAGAAAGAGACCCAGTACTTC
TRBV7-2,many,TRBJ2-7,-,CASSPRGTLYDEQYF,TGTGCCAGCAGCCCCCGTGGGACACTGTACGACGAGCAGTACTTC
TRBV6-1,few,TRBJ2-2,-,CASSVWGDYTGELFF,TGTGCCAGCAGTGTGTGGGGGGATTACACCGGGGAGCTGTTTTTT
TRBV10-2,-,TRBJ2-7,-,CASSESRDYEQYF,TGCGCCAGCAGTGAGTCACGGGACTACGAGCAGTACTTC
TRBV5-5,many,TRBJ2-4,-,CASWDGENIQYF,TGTGCCAGCTGGGACGGGGAAAACATTCAGTACTTC
TRBV30,-,TRBJ1-4,-,CAWSSGTNEKLFF,TGTGCCTGGAGCAGTGGTACTAATGAAAAACTGTTTTTT
TRBV11-2,many,TRBJ2-5,-,CASSTTWSGLVQETQYF,TGTGCCAGCAGCACAACCTGGTCGGGGCTAGTGCAAGAGACCCAGTACTTC
TRBV3-1,many,TRBJ2-3,-,CASSQVTRSTDTQYF,TGTGCCAGCAGCCAAGTGACCCGATCGACAGATACGCAGTATTTT
TRBV15,few,TRBJ2-5,TRBD1,CATSSDRGSTETQYF,TGTGCCACCAGCTCAGACAGGGGGTCTACAGAGACCCAGTACTTC
TRBV5-1,-,TRBJ1-3,-,CASSLDSGRTGNTIYF,TGCGCCAGCAGCTTGGACTCAGGGAGAACTGGAAACACCATATATTTT
TRBV5-1,-,TRBJ2-1,-,CASSPPLGQLEQFF,TGCGCCAGCAGCCCCCCCCTGGGTCAACTTGAGCAGTTCTTC
TRBV28,many,TRBJ2-1,-,CASNELSSSYNEQFF,TGTGCCAGCAACGAACTATCGAGCTCCTACAATGAGCAGTTCTTC
TRBV7-9,many,TRBJ2-7,-,CASSPTGYHEQYF,TGTGCCAGCAGCCCGACAGGATACCACGAGCAGTACTTC
TRBV5-1,many,TRBJ2-5,-,CASTNGNLGETQYF,TGCGCCAGCACTAACGGAAATTTGGGGGAGACCCAGTACTTC
TRBV7-2,-,TRBJ1-5,-,CASSLVTASNQPQHF,TGTGCCAGCAGCTTAGTAACCGCTAGCAATCAGCCCCAGCATTTT
TRBV11-3,many,TRBJ2-7,-,CASSFPGMYEQYF,TGTGCCAGCAGCTTCCCGGGTATGTACGAGCAGTACTTC
TRBV18,few,TRBJ2-6,TRBD2,CASSRPGGSGANVLTF,TGTGCCAGCTCACGGCCGGGGGGGTCTGGGGCCAACGTCCTGACTTTC
TRBV2,many,TRBJ2-2,-,CASSEAAGRSTGELFF,TGTGCCAGCAGTGAAGCCGCAGGGAGAAGCACCGGGGAGCTGTTTTTT
TRBV5-1,many,TRBJ1-1,-,CASSLGWGAMNTEAFF,TGCGCCAGCAGCTTGGGGTGGGGGGCAATGAACACTGAAGCTTTCTTT
TRBV18,many,TRBJ1-5,-,CASSPMASNQPQHF,TGTGCCAGCTCACCAATGGCCAGCAATCAGCCCCAGCATTTT
TRBV7-9,many,TRBJ1-1,TRBD1,CASSPDRATEAFF,TGTGCCAGCAGCCCTGACAGGGCCACTGAAGCTTTCTTT
TRBV19,-,TRBJ1-2,-,CASSINLYYGYTF,TGTGCCAGTAGTATTAACCTCTACTACGGCTACACCTTC
TRBV20-1,many,TRBJ1-1,-,CSAQDGNTEAFF,TGCAGTGCTCAGGACGGGAACACTGAAGCTTTCTTT
TRBV19,-,TRBJ1-1,-,CASSIVQGDTEAFF,TGTGCCAGTAGTATAGTACAGGGAGACACTGAAGCTTTCTTT
TRBV6-2/TRBV6-3,few,TRBJ2-3,-,CASSEVGTSTDTQYF,TGTGCCAGCAGTGAAGTGGGCACTAGCACAGATACGCAGTATTTT
TRBV6-2/TRBV6-3,many,TRBJ1-5,TRBD1,CASSYRQGDNQPQHF,TGTGCCAGCAGTTACCGACAGGGTGACAATCAGCCCCAGCATTTT
TRBV2,many,TRBJ2-3,-,CASNNAPAPSTDTQYF,TGTGCCAGCAATAATGCCCCGGCTCCAAGCACAGATACGCAGTATTTT
TRBV20-1,-,TRBJ2-4,TRBD2,CSAYGLAGGAKNIQYF,TGCAGTGCCTACGGACTAGCGGGGGGGGCCAAAAACATTCAGTACTTC
TRBV6-2/TRBV6-3,many,TRBJ2-7,TRBD2,CASSYAAGGPLEQYF,TGTGCCAGCAGTTACGCAGCGGGGGGGCCCCTCGAGCAGTACTTC
TRBV28,-,TRBJ1-2,TRBD1,CASSPGQGADGYTF,TGTGCCAGCAGTCCGGGACAGGGGGCGGATGGCTACACCTTC
TRBV30,many,TRBJ2-1,-,CAWSVQRNSYNEQFF,TGTGCCTGGAGTGTACAAAGGAACTCCTACAATGAGCAGTTCTTC
TRBV19,many,TRBJ2-7,-,CASSIVRAEEQYF,TGTGCCAGTAGTATCGTCCGAGCGGAGGAGCAGTACTTC
TRBV27,many,TRBJ2-3,TRBD2,CASSGLAGPPADTQYF,TGTGCCAGCAGTGGACTAGCGGGACCCCCGGCAGATACGCAGTATTTT